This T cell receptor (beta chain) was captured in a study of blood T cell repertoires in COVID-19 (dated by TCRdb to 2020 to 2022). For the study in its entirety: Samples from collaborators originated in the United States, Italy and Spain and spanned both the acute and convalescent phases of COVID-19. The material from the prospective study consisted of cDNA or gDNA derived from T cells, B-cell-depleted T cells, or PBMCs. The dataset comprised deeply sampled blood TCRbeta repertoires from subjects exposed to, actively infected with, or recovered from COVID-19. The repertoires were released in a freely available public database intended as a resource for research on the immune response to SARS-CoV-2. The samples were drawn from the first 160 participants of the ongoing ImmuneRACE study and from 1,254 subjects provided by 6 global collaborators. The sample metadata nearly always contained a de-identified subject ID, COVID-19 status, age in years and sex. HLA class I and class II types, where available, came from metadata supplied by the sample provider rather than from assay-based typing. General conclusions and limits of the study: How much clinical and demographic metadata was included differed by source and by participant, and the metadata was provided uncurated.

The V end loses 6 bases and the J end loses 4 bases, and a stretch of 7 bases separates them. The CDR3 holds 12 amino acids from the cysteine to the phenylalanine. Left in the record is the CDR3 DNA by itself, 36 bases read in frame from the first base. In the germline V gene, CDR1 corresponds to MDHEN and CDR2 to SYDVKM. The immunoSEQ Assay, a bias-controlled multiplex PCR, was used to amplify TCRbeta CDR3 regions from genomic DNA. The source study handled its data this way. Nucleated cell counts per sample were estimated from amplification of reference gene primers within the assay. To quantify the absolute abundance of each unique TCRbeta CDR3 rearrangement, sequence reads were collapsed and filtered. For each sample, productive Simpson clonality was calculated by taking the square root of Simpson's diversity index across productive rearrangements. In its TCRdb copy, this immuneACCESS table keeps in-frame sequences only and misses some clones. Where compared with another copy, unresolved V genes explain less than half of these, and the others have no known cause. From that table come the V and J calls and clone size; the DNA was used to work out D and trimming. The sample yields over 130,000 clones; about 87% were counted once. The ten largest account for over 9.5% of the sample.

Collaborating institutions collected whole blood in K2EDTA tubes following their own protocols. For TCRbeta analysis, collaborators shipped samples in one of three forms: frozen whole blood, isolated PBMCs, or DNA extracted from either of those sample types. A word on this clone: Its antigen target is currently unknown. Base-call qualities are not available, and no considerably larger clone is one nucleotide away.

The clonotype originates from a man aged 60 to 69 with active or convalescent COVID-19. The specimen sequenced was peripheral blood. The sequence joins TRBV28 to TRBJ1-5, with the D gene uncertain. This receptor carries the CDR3 CASRRGNQPQHF. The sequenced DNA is TGTGCCAGCAGGCGGGGAAATCAGCCCCAGCATTTT. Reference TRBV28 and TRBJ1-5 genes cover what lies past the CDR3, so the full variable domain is DVKVTQSSRYLVKRTGEKVFLECVQDMDHENMFWYRQDPGLGLRLIYFSYDVKMKEKGDIPEGYSVSREKKERFSLILESASTNQTSMYLCASRRGNQPQHFGDGTRLSIL.